Following are 7 T cell receptor beta chains from one sample sequenced in a study of blood T cell repertoires in COVID-19. Repertoires were generated with immunoSEQ multiplex PCR, while TCRdb's copy carries only in-frame clones and drops some. The sample lists about 230,000 clones, over 80% occurring once. Sequencing used peripheral blood. The receptors originated from an older woman with active or convalescent COVID-19.

The chain has TRBV10-1 and TRBJ2-5; D not resolved. Trimming took off 4 bases at V and 1 base at J, with 7 bases between the two ends. Germline CDR1 WNHNN, CDR2 SYGVQD (reference sequence). This CDR3 is built from 13 residues. CDR3 residues: CASSASGQETQYF. CDR3 nucleotide sequence: TGCGCCAGCAGTGCCTCCGGCCAAGAGACCCAGTACTTC.

A note on this clone: In the same sample, other DNA sequences code for this CDR3. The chain employs TRBV7-9 and TRBJ2-3, with D possibly matching TRBD1 (6 bases). The CDR3 runs to 15 residues. V lost 5 bases, J lost 0 bases, and 12 bases lay in between. The V gene's germline CDR1 is SEHNR and CDR2 FQNEAQ (reference sequence). The CDR3, as DNA: TGTGCCAGCAGCCCCCCAGGGGTTAGCACAGATACGCAGTATTTT. It encodes CASSPPGVSTDTQYF.

The chain combines TRBV7-9 with TRBJ2-3, with no clear D. This CDR3 is 16 amino acids long. Germline CDR1 SEHNR, CDR2 FQNEAQ (reference sequence). Trimming took 5 bases from V and 1 from J, leaving 16 bases between them. CDR3 residues: CASSRFFGRRTDTQYF. The DNA for the CDR3 is TGTGCCAGCAGCCGGTTTTTTGGGCGCCGCACAGATACGCAGTATTTT.

Concerning this clone itself: Other DNA sequences in this sample translate to the same CDR3. This sequence joins TRBV7-2 and TRBJ1-2, with 7 bases aligning to TRBD1. Germline V gene data show CDR1 as SGHTA and CDR2 as FQGNSA. The CDR3 has 13 amino acids. Trimming at V came to 4 bases and at J to 2 bases, leaving 1 base not matched to a gene. The CDR3 here is CASSSQGNYGYTF. In DNA form, the CDR3 reads TGTGCCAGCAGCTCACAGGGGAACTATGGCTACACCTTC.

This clone was observed once. This chain connects TRBV7-8 to TRBJ2-7; D is unresolved. Deletions cut 5 bases from V and 0 bases from J, with 17 bases between. Germline V gives CDR1 SGHVS, CDR2 FQNEAQ. The CDR3 contains 16 residues. CDR3 DNA: TGTGCCAGCAGCCCTTCGACTGAGAAGAGCTCCTACGAGCAGTACTTC. Its translation: CASSPSTEKSSYEQYF.

The rearrangement joins TRBV24-1 to TRBJ2-2, with 9 bases aligning to TRBD2. CDR3 length: 16 residues. Germline assignment: CDR1 KGHDR and CDR2 SFDVKD. Unmatched junction bases numbered 9, after V lost 4 bases and J lost 7 bases. DNA for the CDR3: TGTGCCACCAGTGACCCTGCGGGGGGGCGCGGCGGGGAGCTGTTTTTT. As protein: CATSDPAGGRGGELFF.

About this clone: Other DNA variants within this sample encode the same CDR3. The rearrangement links TRBV12-3 or TRBV12-4 to TRBJ1-2, with a weak D call TRBD1 (5 bases). Between the trimmed V and J ends, which lost 2 bases and 4 bases, there was a span of 5 bases. The CDR3 spans 12 residues. CDR3 residues: CASSLTGYGYTF. The CDR3 DNA is TGTGCCAGCAGTTTAACAGGCTATGGCTACACCTTC.